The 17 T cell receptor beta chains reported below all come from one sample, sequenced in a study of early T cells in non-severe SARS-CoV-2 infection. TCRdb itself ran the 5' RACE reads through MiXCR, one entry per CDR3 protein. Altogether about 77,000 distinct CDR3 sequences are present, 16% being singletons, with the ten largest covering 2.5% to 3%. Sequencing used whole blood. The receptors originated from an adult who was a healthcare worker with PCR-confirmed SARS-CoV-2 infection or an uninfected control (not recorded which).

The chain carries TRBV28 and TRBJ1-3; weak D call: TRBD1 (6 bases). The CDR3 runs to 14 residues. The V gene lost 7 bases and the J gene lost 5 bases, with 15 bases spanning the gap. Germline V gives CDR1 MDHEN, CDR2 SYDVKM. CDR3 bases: TGTGCCAGCATCCCCCCGGGGGCTAGAAACACCATATATTTT. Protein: CASIPPGARNTIYF.

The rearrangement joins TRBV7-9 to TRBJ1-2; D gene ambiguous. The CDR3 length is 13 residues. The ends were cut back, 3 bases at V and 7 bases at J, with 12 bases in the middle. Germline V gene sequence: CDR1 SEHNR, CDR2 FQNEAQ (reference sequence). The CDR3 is CASSFPPPAGYTF. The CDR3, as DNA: TGTGCCAGCAGCTTCCCACCGCCGGCTGGCTACACCTTC.

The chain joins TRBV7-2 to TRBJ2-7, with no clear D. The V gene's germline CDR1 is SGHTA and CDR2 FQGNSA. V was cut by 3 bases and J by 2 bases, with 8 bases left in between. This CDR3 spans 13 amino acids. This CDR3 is CASSLFSAYEQYF. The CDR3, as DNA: TGTGCCAGCAGCTTGTTTTCAGCCTACGAGCAGTACTTC.

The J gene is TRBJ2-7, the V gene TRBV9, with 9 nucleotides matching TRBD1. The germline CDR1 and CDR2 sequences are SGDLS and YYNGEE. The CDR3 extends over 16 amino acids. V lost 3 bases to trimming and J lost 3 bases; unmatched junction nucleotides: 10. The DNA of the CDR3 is TGTGCCAGCAGCGCCAACTTACAGGGGGCCGGCTACGAGCAGTACTTC. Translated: CASSANLQGAGYEQYF.

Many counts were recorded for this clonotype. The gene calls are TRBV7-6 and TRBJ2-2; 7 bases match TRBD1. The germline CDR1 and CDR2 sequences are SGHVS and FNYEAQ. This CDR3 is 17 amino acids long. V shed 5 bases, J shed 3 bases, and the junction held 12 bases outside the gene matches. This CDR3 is CASSPPYRDRDTGELFF. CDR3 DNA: TGTGCCAGCAGCCCCCCCTACCGGGACAGAGACACCGGGGAGCTGTTTTTT.

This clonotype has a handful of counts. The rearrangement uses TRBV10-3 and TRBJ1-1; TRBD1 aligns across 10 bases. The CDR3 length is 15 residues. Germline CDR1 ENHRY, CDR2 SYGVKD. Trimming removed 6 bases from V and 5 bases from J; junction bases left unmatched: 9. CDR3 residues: CAIRPGQGRGTEAFF. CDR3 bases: TGTGCCATCAGGCCGGGACAGGGGCGGGGTACTGAAGCTTTCTTT.

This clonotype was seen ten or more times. The CDR3 protein is CASSAPLQGGGYTF. The CDR3 region has the DNA TGTGCCAGCAGCGCCCCCCTACAGGGTGGTGGCTACACCTTC. The rearrangement links TRBV5-5 to TRBJ1-2; D possibly corresponds to TRBD1 (6 bases). Germline V CDR1 and CDR2: SGHKS, YYEKEE (reference sequence). The CDR3 extends over 14 amino acids. V was trimmed by 4 bases and J by 7 bases, leaving 17 bases between them. The full variable domain, in which reference TRBV5-5 and TRBJ1-2 provide the parts outside the CDR3, is DAGVTQSPTHLIKTRGQQVTLRCSPISGHKSVSWYQQVLGQGPQFIFQYYEKEERGRGNFPDRFSARQFPNYSSELNVNALLLGDSALYLCASSAPLQGGGYTFGSGTRLTVV.

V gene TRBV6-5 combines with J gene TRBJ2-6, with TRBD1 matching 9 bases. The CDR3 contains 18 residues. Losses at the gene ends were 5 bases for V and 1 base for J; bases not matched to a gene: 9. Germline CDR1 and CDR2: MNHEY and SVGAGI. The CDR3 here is CASSRTGGSGSGANVLTF. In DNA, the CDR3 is TGTGCCAGCAGTCGAACAGGGGGCTCAGGTTCTGGGGCCAACGTCCTGACTTTC.

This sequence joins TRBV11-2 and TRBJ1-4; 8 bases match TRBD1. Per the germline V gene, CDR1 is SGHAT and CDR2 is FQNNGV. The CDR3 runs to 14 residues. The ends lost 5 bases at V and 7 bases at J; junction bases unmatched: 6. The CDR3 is CASSLPGQVEKLFF. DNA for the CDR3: TGTGCCAGCAGCCTACCGGGACAGGTTGAAAAACTGTTTTTT.

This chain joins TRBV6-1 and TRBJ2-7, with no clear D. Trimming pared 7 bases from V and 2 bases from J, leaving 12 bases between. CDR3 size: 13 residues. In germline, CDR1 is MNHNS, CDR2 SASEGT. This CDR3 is CASTSRQAYEQYF. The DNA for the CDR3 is TGTGCCAGCACCTCCCGGCAAGCCTACGAGCAGTACTTC.

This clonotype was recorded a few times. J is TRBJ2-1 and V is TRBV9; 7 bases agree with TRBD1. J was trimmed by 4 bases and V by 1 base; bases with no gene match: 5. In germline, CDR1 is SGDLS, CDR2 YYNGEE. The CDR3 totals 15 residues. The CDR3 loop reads CASSVKGAQYNEQFF. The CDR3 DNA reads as TGTGCCAGCAGCGTAAAGGGGGCGCAATACAATGAGCAGTTCTTC.

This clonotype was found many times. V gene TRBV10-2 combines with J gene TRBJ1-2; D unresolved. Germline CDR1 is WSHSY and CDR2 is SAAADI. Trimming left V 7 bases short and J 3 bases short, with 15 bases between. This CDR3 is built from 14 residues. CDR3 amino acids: CASTPNGIDYGYTF. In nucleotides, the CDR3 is TGCGCCAGCACCCCCAATGGGATCGACTATGGCTACACCTTC.

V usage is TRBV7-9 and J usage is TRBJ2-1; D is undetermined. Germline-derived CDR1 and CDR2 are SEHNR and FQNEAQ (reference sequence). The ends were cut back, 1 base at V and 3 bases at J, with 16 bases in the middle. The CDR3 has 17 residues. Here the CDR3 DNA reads TGTGCCAGCAGCTTAGGGGGATCTAGACCCTTCTACAATGAGCAGTTCTTC. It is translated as CASSLGGSRPFYNEQFF.

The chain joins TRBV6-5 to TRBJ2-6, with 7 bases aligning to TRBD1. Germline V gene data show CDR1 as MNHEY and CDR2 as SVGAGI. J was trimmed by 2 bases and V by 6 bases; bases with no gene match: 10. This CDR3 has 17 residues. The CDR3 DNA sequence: TGTGCCAGCAGCTTCGGGACAGTTGCACCTGGGGCCAACGTCCTGACTTTC. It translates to CASSFGTVAPGANVLTF.

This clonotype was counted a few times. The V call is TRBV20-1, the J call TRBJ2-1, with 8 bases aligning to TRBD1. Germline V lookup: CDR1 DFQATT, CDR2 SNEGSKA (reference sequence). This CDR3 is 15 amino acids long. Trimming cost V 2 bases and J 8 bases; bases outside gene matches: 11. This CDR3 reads CSARLGQGRTDEQFF. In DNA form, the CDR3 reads TGCAGTGCTAGATTAGGACAGGGAAGAACGGATGAGCAGTTCTTC.

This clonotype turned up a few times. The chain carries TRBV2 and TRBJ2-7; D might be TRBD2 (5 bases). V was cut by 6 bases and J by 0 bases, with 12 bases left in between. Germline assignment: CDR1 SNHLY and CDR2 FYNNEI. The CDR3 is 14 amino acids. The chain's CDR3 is CASRERRSSYEQYF. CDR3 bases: TGTGCCAGCAGGGAGCGGAGGAGCTCCTACGAGCAGTACTTC.

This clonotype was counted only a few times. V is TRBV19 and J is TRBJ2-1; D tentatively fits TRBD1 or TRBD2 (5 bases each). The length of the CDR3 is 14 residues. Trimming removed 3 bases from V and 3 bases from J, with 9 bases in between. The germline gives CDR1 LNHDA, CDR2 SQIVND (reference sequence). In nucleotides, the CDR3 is TGTGCCAGTAGTATCGGGACCCTCTACAATGAGCAGTTCTTC. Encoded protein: CASSIGTLYNEQFF.